The present T cell receptor (beta chain) was sequenced within a study of neurological immune-mediated disorders. Study-wide points: It was HTLV-1-associated myelopathy that showed the most TCR clonal expansion, while multiple sclerosis showed the least, falling below healthy controls.

Time point reported: technical triplicate 3. The team produced cDNA through 5'RACE using 10-nucleotide random UMIs. TCRdb re-called the 5' RACE reads through MiXCR, storing one row per CDR3 protein. The sample shows approximately 40,000 distinct CDR3 sequences, about 22% of them seen only once. Germline V lookup: CDR1 MNHEY, CDR2 SMNVEV (reference sequence). V lost 0 bases and J lost 4, with 15 bases in between. The CDR3 is 16 residues long. This clonotype was observed many times. Antigen specificity is unknown. This receptor was taken from a man between 60 and 75 years old with HTLV-1-associated myelopathy (HAM/TSP). Sequenced: PBMCs. The chain links TRBV27 to TRBJ2-5, with D unclear. CDR3 in amino acids: CASSLSGGKRAETQYF. Written as DNA, the CDR3 is TGTGCCAGCAGTTTATCTGGCGGCAAAAGGGCAGAGACCCAGTACTTC.